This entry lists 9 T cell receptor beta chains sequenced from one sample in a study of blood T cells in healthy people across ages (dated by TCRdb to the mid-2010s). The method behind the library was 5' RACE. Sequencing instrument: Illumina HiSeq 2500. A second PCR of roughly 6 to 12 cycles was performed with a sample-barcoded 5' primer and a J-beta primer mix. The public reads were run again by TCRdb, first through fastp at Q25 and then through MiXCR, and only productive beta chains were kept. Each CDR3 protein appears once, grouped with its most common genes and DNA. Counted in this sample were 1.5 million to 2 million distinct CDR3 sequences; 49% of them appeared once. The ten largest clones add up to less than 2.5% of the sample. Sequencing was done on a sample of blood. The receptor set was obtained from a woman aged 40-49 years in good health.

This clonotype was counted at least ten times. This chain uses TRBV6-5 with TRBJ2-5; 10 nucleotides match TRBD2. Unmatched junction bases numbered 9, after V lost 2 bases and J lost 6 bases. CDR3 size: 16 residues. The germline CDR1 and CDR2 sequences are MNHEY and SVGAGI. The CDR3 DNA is TGTGCCAGCAGTTACGGGTCTAGCGGGGGTCCAAAGACCCAGTACTTC. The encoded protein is CASSYGSSGGPKTQYF.

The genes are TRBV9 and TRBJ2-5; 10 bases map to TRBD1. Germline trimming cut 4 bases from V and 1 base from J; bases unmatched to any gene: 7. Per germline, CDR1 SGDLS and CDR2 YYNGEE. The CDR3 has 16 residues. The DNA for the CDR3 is TGTGCCAGCAGCCCCCGGGACAGGGGCCTCCAAGAGACCCAGTACTTC. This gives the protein CASSPRDRGLQETQYF. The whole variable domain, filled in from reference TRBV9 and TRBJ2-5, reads DSGVTQTPKHLITATGQRVTLRCSPRSGDLSVYWYQQSLDQGLQFLIQYYNGEERAKGNILERFSAQQFPDLHSELNLSSLELGDSALYFCASSPRDRGLQETQYFGPGTRLLVL.

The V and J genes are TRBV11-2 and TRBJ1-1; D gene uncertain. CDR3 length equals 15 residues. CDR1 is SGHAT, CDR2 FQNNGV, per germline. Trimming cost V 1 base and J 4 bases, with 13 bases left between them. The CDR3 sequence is CASSLGSAKRTEAFF. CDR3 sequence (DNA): TGTGCCAGCAGCTTAGGGTCAGCCAAACGCACTGAAGCTTTCTTT.

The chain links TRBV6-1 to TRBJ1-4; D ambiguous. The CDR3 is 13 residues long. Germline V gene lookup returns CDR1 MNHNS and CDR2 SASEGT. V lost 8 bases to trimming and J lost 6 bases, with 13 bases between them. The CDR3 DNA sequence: TGTGCCAGCTTGCGGCAGGTATATGAAAAACTGTTTTTT. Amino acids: CASLRQVYEKLFF.

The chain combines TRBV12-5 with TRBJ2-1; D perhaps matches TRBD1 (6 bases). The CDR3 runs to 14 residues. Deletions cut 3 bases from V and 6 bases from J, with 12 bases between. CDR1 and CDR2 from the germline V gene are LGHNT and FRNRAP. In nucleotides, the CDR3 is TGTGCTAGTGGTTTTACAGGGCCCGGCAATGAGCAGTTCTTC. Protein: CASGFTGPGNEQFF.

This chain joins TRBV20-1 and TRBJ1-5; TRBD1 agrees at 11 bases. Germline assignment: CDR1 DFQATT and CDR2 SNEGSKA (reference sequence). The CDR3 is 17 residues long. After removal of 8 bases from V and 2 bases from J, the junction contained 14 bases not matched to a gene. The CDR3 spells CSSTRGQGVSGNQPQHF. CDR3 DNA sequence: TGCAGTAGTACGCGGGGACAGGGGGTTTCAGGCAATCAGCCCCAGCATTTT.

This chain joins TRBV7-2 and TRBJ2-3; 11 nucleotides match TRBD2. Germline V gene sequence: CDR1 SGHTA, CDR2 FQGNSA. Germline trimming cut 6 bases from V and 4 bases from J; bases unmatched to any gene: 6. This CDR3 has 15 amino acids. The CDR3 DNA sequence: TGTGCCAGCAGGACTAGCGGGGTTAACCCAGATACGCAGTATTTT. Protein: CASRTSGVNPDTQYF.

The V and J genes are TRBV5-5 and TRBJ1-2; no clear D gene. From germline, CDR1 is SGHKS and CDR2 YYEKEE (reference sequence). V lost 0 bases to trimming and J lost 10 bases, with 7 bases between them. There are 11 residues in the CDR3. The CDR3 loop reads CASSLVAVYTF. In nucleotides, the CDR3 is TGTGCCAGCAGCTTGGTAGCAGTCTACACCTTC. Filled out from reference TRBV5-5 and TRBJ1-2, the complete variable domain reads DAGVTQSPTHLIKTRGQQVTLRCSPISGHKSVSWYQQVLGQGPQFIFQYYEKEERGRGNFPDRFSARQFPNYSSELNVNALLLGDSALYLCASSLVAVYTFGSGTRLTVV.

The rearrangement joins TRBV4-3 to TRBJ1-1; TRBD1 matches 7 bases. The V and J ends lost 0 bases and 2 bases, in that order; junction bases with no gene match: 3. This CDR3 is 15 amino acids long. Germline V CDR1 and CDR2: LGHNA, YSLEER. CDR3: CASSQDYRGNTEAFF. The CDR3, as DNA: TGCGCCAGCAGCCAAGATTACAGGGGAAACACTGAAGCTTTCTTT.